Included here is one T cell receptor (beta chain) sequence, with context. In the source study's methods: Nucleated cell counts were estimated from reference gene primer amplification. Clones were read by immunoSEQ multiplex PCR, and TCRdb kept only the in-frame ones, dropping some. V and J calls and clone size come straight from that table; D and trimming were deduced from the DNA. Altogether 300,000 to 400,000 clones are present, about four fifths being singletons, with the ten largest covering 2.5% to 3.5%. The entry originates in a study of blood T cell repertoires in COVID-19. The wider study: The United States, Italy and Spain were the sources of the acute and convalescent COVID-19 samples. PBMCs, B-cell-depleted T cells, or T cells were the source of the cDNA or gDNA that made up the material.

Germline CDR1 reads LNHDA; CDR2 reads SQIVND (reference sequence). V was pared by 6 bases and J by 4 bases, with 9 bases of the junction left unmatched. This CDR3 has 14 residues. This rearrangement joins TRBV19 to TRBJ2-7; 7 bases are shared with TRBD1. The sequenced sample was peripheral blood. The clonotype comes from a man aged 30 to 45 with active or convalescent COVID-19. The CDR3 sequence: CASRNRGVSYEQYF. DNA for the CDR3: TGTGCCAGTAGGAACAGGGGTGTATCGTACGAGCAGTACTTC.